These T cell receptor beta chains were read from a single sample in a study of PD-L1 blockade in urothelial cancer. Repertoires were generated with immunoSEQ multiplex PCR, while TCRdb's copy carries only in-frame clones and drops some. The profile covers about 72,000 clones, with less than 90% appearing a single time and 4.7% taken by the ten largest. Sequencing used PBMCs, obtained around atezolizumab (anti-PD-L1) treatment. All receptors come from a man in his sixties or seventies with urothelial cancer. Each CDR3 is given with its conserved first and last residue. D genes are given only for firm matches. A clone size is listed for some rows: how often the clone was seen (once, few, many), or a class if it is expanded.

CDR3aa: CASSYSGAWGYTF
CDR3nt: TGTGCCAGCAGTTACTCGGGGGCGTGGGGCTACACCTTC
abundance: .
v_gene: TRBV6-5
d_gene: .
j_gene: TRBJ1-2

CDR3aa: CASSSGQLDGYTF
CDR3nt: TGTGCCAGCAGCTCAGGACAGCTTGATGGCTACACCTTC
abundance: .
v_gene: TRBV7-9
d_gene: .
j_gene: TRBJ1-2

CDR3aa: CASSLALRTGGETQYF
CDR3nt: TGTGCCAGCAGCTTGGCCCTTCGGACAGGGGGGGAGACCCAGTACTTC
abundance: .
v_gene: TRBV5-6
d_gene: TRBD1
j_gene: TRBJ2-5

CDR3aa: CASSILGDSTEAFF
CDR3nt: TGTGCCAGTAGTATTTTAGGGGATTCCACTGAAGCTTTCTTT
abundance: .
v_gene: TRBV19
d_gene: .
j_gene: TRBJ1-1

CDR3aa: CASSVGSQGADTQYF
CDR3nt: TGTGCCAGCAGCGTAGGGTCACAGGGGGCAGATACGCAGTATTTT
abundance: .
v_gene: TRBV9
d_gene: TRBD1
j_gene: TRBJ2-3

CDR3aa: CASSSQGWETQYF
CDR3nt: TGTGCCAGCAGCTCCCAGGGGTGGGAGACCCAGTACTTC
abundance: .
v_gene: TRBV7-3
d_gene: .
j_gene: TRBJ2-5

CDR3aa: CASSDRQVLSGNTIYF
CDR3nt: TGTGCCAGCAGCGACCGACAGGTCCTCTCTGGAAACACCATATATTTT
abundance: .
v_gene: TRBV25-1
d_gene: .
j_gene: TRBJ1-3

CDR3aa: CASRRDRGSTDTQYF
CDR3nt: TGTGCCAGCAGACGGGACAGGGGTAGCACAGATACGCAGTATTTT
abundance: .
v_gene: TRBV7-2
d_gene: TRBD1
j_gene: TRBJ2-3

CDR3aa: CASSPQSGAVHF
CDR3nt: TGTGCCAGCAGTCCCCAGTCTGGGGCCGTCCATTTT
abundance: few
v_gene: TRBV28
d_gene: .
j_gene: TRBJ1-5

CDR3aa: CASSLAGQVTDTQYF
CDR3nt: TGTGCCAGCAGCTTGGCGGGACAGGTCACAGATACGCAGTATTTT
abundance: .
v_gene: TRBV5-6
d_gene: TRBD1
j_gene: TRBJ2-3

CDR3aa: CASSFLLTSAQYF
CDR3nt: TGTGCCAGCAGTTTCCTCCTGACTAGCGCGCAGTATTTT
abundance: .
v_gene: TRBV27
d_gene: TRBD2
j_gene: TRBJ2-3

CDR3aa: CASSLTGRTDTQYF
CDR3nt: TGTGCCAGCAGCTTAACAGGGCGCACAGATACGCAGTATTTT
abundance: .
v_gene: TRBV7-9
d_gene: .
j_gene: TRBJ2-3

CDR3aa: CASSEAPSRVGTDTQYF
CDR3nt: TGTGCCAGCAGTGAAGCCCCGAGTCGGGTAGGCACAGATACGCAGTATTTT
abundance: .
v_gene: TRBV2
d_gene: .
j_gene: TRBJ2-3

CDR3aa: CASRYGQGTYEQYF
CDR3nt: TGCGCCAGCAGATACGGACAAGGAACCTACGAGCAGTACTTC
abundance: once
v_gene: TRBV5-1
d_gene: .
j_gene: TRBJ2-7

CDR3aa: CASSQGTGKETQYF
CDR3nt: TGTGCCAGCAGCCAAGGGACAGGCAAAGAGACCCAGTACTTC
abundance: .
v_gene: TRBV11-2
d_gene: TRBD1
j_gene: TRBJ2-5

CDR3aa: CASSVGLANYEQYF
CDR3nt: TGTGCCAGCAGCGTGGGACTAGCAAACTACGAGCAGTACTTC
abundance: few
v_gene: TRBV9
d_gene: TRBD2
j_gene: TRBJ2-7

CDR3aa: CASSQEAGSQETQYF
CDR3nt: TGCGCCAGCAGCCAAGAGGCGGGCTCGCAAGAGACCCAGTACTTC
abundance: .
v_gene: TRBV4-1
d_gene: .
j_gene: TRBJ2-5

CDR3aa: CASSYFSGSTDTQYF
CDR3nt: TGTGCCAGCAGTTACTTCTCGGGGAGCACAGATACGCAGTATTTT
abundance: .
v_gene: TRBV7-8
d_gene: .
j_gene: TRBJ2-3

CDR3aa: CSAPSGVEQFF
CDR3nt: TGCAGTGCTCCAAGCGGAGTGGAGCAGTTCTTC
abundance: .
v_gene: TRBV20-1
d_gene: .
j_gene: TRBJ2-1

CDR3aa: CASSLLSGDSYEQYF
CDR3nt: TGCGCCAGCAGCTTGCTGTCAGGCGACTCCTACGAGCAGTACTTC
abundance: .
v_gene: TRBV5-1
d_gene: .
j_gene: TRBJ2-7

CDR3aa: CASSAGDSLEQYF
CDR3nt: TGTGCCAGCAGCGCCGGGGACAGCCTCGAGCAGTACTTC
abundance: .
v_gene: TRBV9
d_gene: TRBD1
j_gene: TRBJ2-7

CDR3aa: CAGQQGLGQPQHF
CDR3nt: TGTGCCGGACAACAGGGATTGGGTCAGCCCCAGCATTTT
abundance: .
v_gene: TRBV19
d_gene: .
j_gene: TRBJ1-5

CDR3aa: CASSFRGQVPHEQYF
CDR3nt: TGTGCCAGCAGTTTTCGCGGACAGGTGCCCCACGAGCAGTACTTC
abundance: .
v_gene: TRBV27
d_gene: TRBD1
j_gene: TRBJ2-7

CDR3aa: CASRGLAVRETQYF
CDR3nt: TGTGCCAGTCGGGGACTAGCGGTTCGTGAGACCCAGTACTTC
abundance: .
v_gene: TRBV2
d_gene: TRBD2
j_gene: TRBJ2-5

CDR3aa: CASSSPRGRAKGEQFF
CDR3nt: TGCGCCAGCAGTTCGCCTCGCGGGAGGGCCAAGGGTGAGCAGTTCTTC
abundance: .
v_gene: TRBV10-1
d_gene: TRBD2
j_gene: TRBJ2-1

CDR3aa: CASSIPGQGNYEQYF
CDR3nt: TGTGCCAGTAGTATCCCGGGACAGGGCAACTACGAGCAGTACTTC
abundance: .
v_gene: TRBV19
d_gene: TRBD1
j_gene: TRBJ2-7

CDR3aa: CASSLSPAGETQYF
CDR3nt: TGTGCCAGCAGCTTAAGCCCCGCGGGGGAGACCCAGTACTTC
abundance: .
v_gene: TRBV7-3
d_gene: .
j_gene: TRBJ2-5

CDR3aa: CASRTGSGNTIYF
CDR3nt: TGTGCCAGCAGGACAGGCTCTGGAAACACCATATATTTT
abundance: few
v_gene: TRBV6-1
d_gene: .
j_gene: TRBJ1-3

CDR3aa: CASSDRSNYGYTF
CDR3nt: TGTGCCAGCAGTGACCGTTCTAACTATGGCTACACCTTC
abundance: .
v_gene: TRBV2
d_gene: .
j_gene: TRBJ1-2

CDR3aa: CASSLAGGPSYNEQFF
CDR3nt: TGCGCCAGCAGTTTAGCGGGAGGCCCCTCCTACAATGAGCAGTTCTTC
abundance: .
v_gene: TRBV10-2
d_gene: TRBD2
j_gene: TRBJ2-1

CDR3aa: CASSKDRGYGYTF
CDR3nt: TGTGCCAGCAGCAAGGACAGAGGCTATGGCTACACCTTC
abundance: .
v_gene: TRBV21-1
d_gene: .
j_gene: TRBJ1-2

CDR3aa: CSVEFLTGEQFF
CDR3nt: TGCAGCGTTGAATTCCTAACGGGAGAGCAGTTCTTC
abundance: once
v_gene: TRBV29-1
d_gene: .
j_gene: TRBJ2-1

CDR3aa: CASSLSPGNQPQHF
CDR3nt: TGCGCCAGCAGCTTGTCCCCAGGAAATCAGCCCCAGCATTTT
abundance: once
v_gene: TRBV5-1
d_gene: .
j_gene: TRBJ1-5

CDR3aa: CSVTRSSNYGYTF
CDR3nt: TGCAGCGTGACGCGGAGCTCTAACTATGGCTACACCTTC
abundance: .
v_gene: TRBV29-1
d_gene: .
j_gene: TRBJ1-2

CDR3aa: CASSSIDRATEAFF
CDR3nt: TGTGCCAGCAGCTCGATCGACAGGGCCACTGAAGCTTTCTTT
abundance: once
v_gene: TRBV7-6
d_gene: TRBD1
j_gene: TRBJ1-1

CDR3aa: CASSPGQGIATNEKLFF
CDR3nt: TGTGCCAGCAGCCCGGGACAGGGAATTGCAACTAATGAAAAACTGTTTTTT
abundance: .
v_gene: TRBV7-9
d_gene: TRBD1
j_gene: TRBJ1-4

CDR3aa: CASSPTGLAGNNEQFF
CDR3nt: TGTGCCAGCTCACCCACGGGACTAGCGGGGAACAATGAGCAGTTCTTC
abundance: .
v_gene: TRBV18
d_gene: TRBD2
j_gene: TRBJ2-1

CDR3aa: CASGDREQYF
CDR3nt: TGTGCCAGCGGCGACAGAGAGCAGTACTTC
abundance: .
v_gene: TRBV7-9
d_gene: .
j_gene: TRBJ2-7

CDR3aa: CASSPLLGSSYEQYF
CDR3nt: TGTGCCAGCAGCCCCCTTCTTGGCAGTTCCTACGAGCAGTACTTC
abundance: .
v_gene: TRBV11-2
d_gene: .
j_gene: TRBJ2-7

CDR3aa: CAWSVGAYEQYF
CDR3nt: TGTGCCTGGAGTGTCGGGGCCTACGAGCAGTACTTC
abundance: .
v_gene: TRBV30
d_gene: .
j_gene: TRBJ2-7

CDR3aa: CASRKLQGGTEAFF
CDR3nt: TGTGCCAGCAGGAAACTTCAGGGGGGCACTGAAGCTTTCTTT
abundance: .
v_gene: TRBV27
d_gene: TRBD1
j_gene: TRBJ1-1

CDR3aa: CASSGLAGVSFF
CDR3nt: TGTGCCAGCAGTGGACTAGCGGGAGTTTCGTTCTTC
abundance: .
v_gene: TRBV6-5
d_gene: TRBD2
j_gene: TRBJ2-1

CDR3aa: CASSLAVAGGTDTQYF
CDR3nt: TGCGCCAGCAGCTTGGCAGTAGCGGGAGGGACAGATACGCAGTATTTT
abundance: .
v_gene: TRBV5-1
d_gene: TRBD2
j_gene: TRBJ2-3

CDR3aa: CASSLTSPYEQYF
CDR3nt: TGCGCCAGCAGCTTAACTTCCCCTTACGAGCAGTACTTC
abundance: few
v_gene: TRBV5-1
d_gene: .
j_gene: TRBJ2-7

CDR3aa: CASNELGTRNEQFF
CDR3nt: TGTGCCAGCAATGAACTAGGGACTCGTAATGAGCAGTTCTTC
abundance: .
v_gene: TRBV6-5
d_gene: .
j_gene: TRBJ2-1

CDR3aa: CASSQDRGGSTNTQYF
CDR3nt: TGCGCCAGCAGCCAAGATCGCGGCGGGAGCACGAATACGCAGTATTTT
abundance: .
v_gene: TRBV4-1
d_gene: TRBD2
j_gene: TRBJ2-3

CDR3aa: CASSPQRWEFYNEQFF
CDR3nt: TGTGCCAGCAGCCCTCAGCGGTGGGAGTTCTACAATGAGCAGTTCTTC
abundance: once
v_gene: TRBV7-8
d_gene: .
j_gene: TRBJ2-1

CDR3aa: CSATGGTGNTEAFF
CDR3nt: TGCAGCGCTACGGGAGGGACGGGGAACACTGAAGCTTTCTTT
abundance: once
v_gene: TRBV29-1
d_gene: .
j_gene: TRBJ1-1

CDR3aa: CSVDPDTQYF
CDR3nt: TGCAGTGTAGATCCAGATACGCAGTATTTT
abundance: .
v_gene: TRBV20-1
d_gene: .
j_gene: TRBJ2-3

CDR3aa: CASSKTGINNEQFF
CDR3nt: TGTGCCAGCAGTAAGACCGGGATAAACAATGAGCAGTTCTTC
abundance: .
v_gene: TRBV6-6
d_gene: .
j_gene: TRBJ2-1